This paragraph reports one T cell receptor (beta chain). The antigen is undetermined. This record comes from a study of T cell responses to AZD1222 COVID-19 vaccine. Study in general: Pooling of second doses given at about 4 or about 12 weeks was done.

Data came from immunoSEQ multiplex PCR; TCRdb stores just in-frame clones and leaves some out. The sample records approximately 190,000 clones, approximately 91% being singletons. Findings and caveats of the study: Nearly half of the spike-specific TCRs reportedly recognize variant regions that carry no mutations. Vaccination with two AZD1222 doses was followed by a rise in Spike-specific TCR breadth and depth. There were mostly white British donors and more females than males, and clonal diversity was possibly underestimated.

V shed 3 bases and J shed 5 bases, with 26 bases lying between them. From germline, CDR1 is SNHLY and CDR2 FYNNEI. The CDR3 is 18 amino acids. The gene calls are TRBV2 and TRBJ2-7; D is perhaps TRBD2 (6 bases). The sequences come from peripheral blood, collected on day 0 of AZD1222 vaccination. The clonotype was recovered from an adult in good health. The CDR3 spells CASSDTSCVPTRNDEQYF. The DNA of the CDR3 is TGTGCCAGCAGTGATACCTCTTGTGTCCCGACTAGGAACGACGAGCAGTACTTC.